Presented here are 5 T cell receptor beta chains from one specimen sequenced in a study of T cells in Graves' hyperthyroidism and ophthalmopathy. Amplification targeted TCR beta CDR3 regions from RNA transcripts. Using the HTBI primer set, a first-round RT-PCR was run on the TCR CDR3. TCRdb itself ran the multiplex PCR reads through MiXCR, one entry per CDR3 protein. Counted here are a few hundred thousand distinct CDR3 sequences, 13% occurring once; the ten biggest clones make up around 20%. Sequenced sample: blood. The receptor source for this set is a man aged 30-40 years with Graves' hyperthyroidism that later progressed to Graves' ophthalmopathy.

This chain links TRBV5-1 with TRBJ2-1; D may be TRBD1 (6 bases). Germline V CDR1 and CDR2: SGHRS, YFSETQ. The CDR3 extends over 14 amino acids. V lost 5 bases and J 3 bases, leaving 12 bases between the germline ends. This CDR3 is CASRRGGDYNEQFF. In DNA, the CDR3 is TGCGCCAGCAGAAGAGGGGGTGACTACAATGAGCAGTTCTTC.

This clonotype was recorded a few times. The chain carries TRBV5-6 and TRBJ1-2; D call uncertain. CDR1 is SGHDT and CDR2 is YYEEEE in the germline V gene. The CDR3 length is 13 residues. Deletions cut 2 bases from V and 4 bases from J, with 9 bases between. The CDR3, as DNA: TGTGCCAGCAGCTTCAGTGTTCCCTATGGCTACACCTTC. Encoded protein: CASSFSVPYGYTF.

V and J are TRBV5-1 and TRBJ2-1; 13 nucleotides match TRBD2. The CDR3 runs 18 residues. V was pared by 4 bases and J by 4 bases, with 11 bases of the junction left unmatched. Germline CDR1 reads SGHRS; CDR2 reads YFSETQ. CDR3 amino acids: CASSPGLAGVIVYNEQFF. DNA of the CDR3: TGCGCCAGCAGCCCCGGACTAGCGGGGGTCATTGTATACAATGAGCAGTTCTTC.

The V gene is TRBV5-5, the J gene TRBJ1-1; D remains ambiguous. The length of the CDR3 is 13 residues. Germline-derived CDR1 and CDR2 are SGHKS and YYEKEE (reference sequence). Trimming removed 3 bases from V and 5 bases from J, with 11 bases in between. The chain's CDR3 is CASSSEPGTEAFF. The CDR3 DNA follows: TGTGCCAGCAGCTCCGAACCGGGGACTGAAGCTTTCTTT.

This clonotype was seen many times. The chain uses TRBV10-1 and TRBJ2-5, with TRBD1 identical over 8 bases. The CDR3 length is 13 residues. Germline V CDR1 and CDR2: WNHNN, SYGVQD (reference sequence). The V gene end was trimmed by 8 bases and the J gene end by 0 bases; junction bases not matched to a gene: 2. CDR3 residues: CASGGQDQETQYF. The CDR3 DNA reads TGCGCCAGCGGGGGACAGGACCAAGAGACCCAGTACTTC.